This entry describes one T cell receptor beta chain. The sample belongs to a study of technical replicates of blood from several donors. Assay used: immunoSEQ multiplex PCR; TCRdb lists only in-frame clones, some missing. Here the sample spans 64,000 or so clones, roughly 97% being singletons. Per germline, CDR1 SEHNR and CDR2 FQNEAQ (reference sequence). J lost 4 bases, V lost 1 base, and 9 bases had no gene match. The CDR3 is made up of 16 amino acids. V gene TRBV7-9 combines with J gene TRBJ1-2; 7 bases agree with TRBD1. Material for sequencing was T cells isolated from PBMCs. The TCR was taken from a human donor in good health. The CDR3 spells CASSLEFHRGGYGYTF. As DNA, the CDR3 is TGTGCCAGCAGCTTAGAGTTTCACAGGGGCGGCTATGGCTACACCTTC.